This T cell receptor beta chain was documented in a study of PD-1 blockade in classical Hodgkin lymphoma. Looking at the study overall: Intravenous nivolumab at 3 mg/kg was given to patients every 2 weeks.

Time point described: cycle 4 day 1 (C4D1), after 5 to 7 weeks of nivolumab. Each patient experienced a relapse that followed autologous stem cell transplantation, and brentuximab vedotin exposure varied. Complete response, partial response or progressive disease made up the best responses. V lost 4 bases, J lost 7 bases, and 7 bases lay in between. In germline, CDR1 is SGHTA, CDR2 FQGTGA. This CDR3 contains 12 residues. TCRdb's table, derived via immunoSEQ multiplex PCR, lists solely in-frame clones and lacks some. The table has around 53,000 clones, around 74% seen once; the top ten hold 9.5% to 15%.

The TCR sequence derives from a human donor with classical Hodgkin lymphoma. The chain carries TRBV7-3 and TRBJ2-2; no clear D. Here the sequenced sample was peripheral blood mononuclear cells (PBMCs), taken before the fourth cycle of nivolumab. CDR3 in amino acids: CASSSYGGELFF. CDR3 sequence (DNA): TGTGCCAGCAGCTCCTACGGCGGGGAGCTGTTTTTT.